This record looks at one T cell receptor (beta chain) sequence and its context. Antigen: not known. The sample originates from a study of circulating and synovial CD4+ cells in juvenile arthritis. The data were produced by immunoSEQ multiplex PCR, yet TCRdb's version contains in-frame clones alone and is incomplete. The table includes 15,000 to 20,000 clones, about 90% detected once. Study conclusions and caveats: CPL and bulk CD4 samples differed at least tenfold in T cell genomes. Measured synovium overlap likely understates the true shared repertoire. These repertoires were less diverse than bulk blood CD4 repertoires.

Looked up from germline, CDR1 is SGHRS and CDR2 is YFSETQ. CDR3 length: 15 amino acids. Trimming shortened V by 0 bases and J by 0 bases, and 8 bases separated the two germline ends. Sequenced input: CD4+ T cells from blood. V and J are TRBV5-1 and TRBJ2-3; D remains ambiguous. The clonotype was recovered from a human donor with juvenile idiopathic arthritis. The CDR3 loop is CASSLGDTSTDTQYF. CDR3 DNA sequence: TGCGCCAGCAGCTTGGGAGACACCAGCACAGATACGCAGTATTTT.